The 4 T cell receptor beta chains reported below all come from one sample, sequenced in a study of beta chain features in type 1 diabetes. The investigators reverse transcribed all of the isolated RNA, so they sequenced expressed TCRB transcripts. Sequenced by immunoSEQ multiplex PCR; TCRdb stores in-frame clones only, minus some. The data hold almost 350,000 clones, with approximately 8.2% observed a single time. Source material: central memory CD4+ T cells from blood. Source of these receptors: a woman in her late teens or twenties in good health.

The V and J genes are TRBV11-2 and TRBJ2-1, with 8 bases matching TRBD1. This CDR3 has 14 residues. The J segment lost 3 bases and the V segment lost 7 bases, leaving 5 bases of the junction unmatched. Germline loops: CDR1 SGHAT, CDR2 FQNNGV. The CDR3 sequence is CASTRQGNYNEQFF. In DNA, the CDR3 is TGTGCCAGCACCAGACAGGGGAACTACAATGAGCAGTTCTTC.

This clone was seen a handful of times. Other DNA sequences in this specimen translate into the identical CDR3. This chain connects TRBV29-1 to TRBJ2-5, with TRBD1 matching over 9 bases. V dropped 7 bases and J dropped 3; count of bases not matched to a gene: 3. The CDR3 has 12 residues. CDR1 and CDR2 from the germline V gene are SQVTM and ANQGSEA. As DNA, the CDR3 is TGCAGCGGGAGGACAGGGGAAGAGACCCAGTACTTC. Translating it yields CSGRTGEETQYF. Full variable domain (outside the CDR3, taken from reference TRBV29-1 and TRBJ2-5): SAVISQKPSRDICQRGTSLTIQCQVDSQVTMMFWYRQQPGQSLTLIATANQGSEATYESGFVIDKFPISRPNLTFSTLTVSNMSPEDSSIYLCSGRTGEETQYFGPGTRLLVL.

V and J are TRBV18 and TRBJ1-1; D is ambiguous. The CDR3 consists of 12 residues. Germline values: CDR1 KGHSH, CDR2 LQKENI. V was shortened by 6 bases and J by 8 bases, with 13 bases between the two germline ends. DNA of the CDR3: TGTGCCAGCTCCGGAGACCAAGCCGAAGCTTTCTTT. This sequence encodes CASSGDQAEAFF.

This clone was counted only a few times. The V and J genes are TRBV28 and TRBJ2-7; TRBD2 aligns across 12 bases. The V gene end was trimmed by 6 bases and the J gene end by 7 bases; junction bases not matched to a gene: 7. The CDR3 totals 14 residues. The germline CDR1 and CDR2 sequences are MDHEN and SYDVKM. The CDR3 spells CASRRLAGVSEQYF. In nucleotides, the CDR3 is TGTGCCAGCAGAAGACTAGCGGGAGTTTCGGAGCAGTACTTC.